This TCR beta chain emerged from a study of Ad26.COV2.S vaccination and SARS-CoV-2 variants. Study-level background: The trial was COV1001 and the donor's arm was Ad26.COV2.S.

The treatment was: over 15 received Ad26.COV2.S at low or high dose, single or two shots; about 5 received placebo; per-sample allocation not given. Specimens were obtained on day 63 following the first vaccine or placebo injection. Aged 18-55 years, donor was enrolled in Boston in 2020. An Ad26 vector expressing Wuhan-strain SARS-CoV-2 spike constituted the vaccine. The germline CDR1 and CDR2 sequences are KGHSH and LQKENI. Unmatched junction bases numbered 4, after V lost 6 bases and J lost 3 bases. This CDR3 has 13 amino acids. This table comes from immunoSEQ multiplex PCR, and its TCRdb copy is limited to in-frame clones, with some not included. Of around 450,000 clones in the sample, about nine tenths are singletons; the top ten hold roughly 4.3%.

Here the sequenced sample was peripheral blood, taken in a trial of Ad26.COV2.S vaccine versus placebo. The chain couples TRBV18 to TRBJ1-1; TRBD1 aligns across 7 bases. The receptor was isolated from a person aged 18 to 65 who received the Ad26.COV2.S COVID-19 vaccine or a placebo. The CDR3 bases are TGTGCCAGCTCTTCCGACAGGGACACTGAAGCTTTCTTT. It yields the protein CASSSDRDTEAFF.